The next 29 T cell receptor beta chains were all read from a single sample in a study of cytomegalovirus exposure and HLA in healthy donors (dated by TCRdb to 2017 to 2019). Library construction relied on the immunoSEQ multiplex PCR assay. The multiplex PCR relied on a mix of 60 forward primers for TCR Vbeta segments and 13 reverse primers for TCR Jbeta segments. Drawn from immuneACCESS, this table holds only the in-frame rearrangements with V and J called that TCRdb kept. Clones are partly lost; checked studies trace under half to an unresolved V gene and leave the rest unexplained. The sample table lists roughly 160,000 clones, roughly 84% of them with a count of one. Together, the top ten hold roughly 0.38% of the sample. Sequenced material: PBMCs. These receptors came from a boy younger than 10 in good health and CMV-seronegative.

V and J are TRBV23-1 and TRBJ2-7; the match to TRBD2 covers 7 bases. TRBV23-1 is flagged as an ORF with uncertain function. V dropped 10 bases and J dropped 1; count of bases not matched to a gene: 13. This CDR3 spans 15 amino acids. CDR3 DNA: TGCGCCACCTCCTGGGGGGGAGACGCGTCCTACGAGCAGTACTTC. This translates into CATSWGGDASYEQYF.

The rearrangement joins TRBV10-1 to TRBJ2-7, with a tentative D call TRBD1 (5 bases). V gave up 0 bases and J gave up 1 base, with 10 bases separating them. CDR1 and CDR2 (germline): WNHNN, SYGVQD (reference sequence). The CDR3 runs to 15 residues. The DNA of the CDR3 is TGCGCCAGCAGTGAGTCAAGGGGTTTTTCCTACGAGCAGTACTTC. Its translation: CASSESRGFSYEQYF.

The CDR3 DNA sequence: TGCGCCAGCAGCTTTTGGACAAATGGTGGTGGCTACACCTTC. This translates into CASSFWTNGGGYTF. V and J are TRBV5-1 and TRBJ1-2, with D perhaps TRBD1 (5 bases). The CDR3 runs 14 residues. Germline lookup yields CDR1 SGHRS and CDR2 YFSETQ. Trimming took 2 bases from V and 7 from J, leaving 15 bases between them.

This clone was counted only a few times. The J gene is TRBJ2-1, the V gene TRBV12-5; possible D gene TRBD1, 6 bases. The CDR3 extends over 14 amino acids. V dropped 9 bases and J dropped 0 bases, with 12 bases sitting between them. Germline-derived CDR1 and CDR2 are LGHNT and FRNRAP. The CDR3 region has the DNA TGTGCTAGCGCAGGACAGAGCTCCTACAATGAGCAGTTCTTC. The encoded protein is CASAGQSSYNEQFF.

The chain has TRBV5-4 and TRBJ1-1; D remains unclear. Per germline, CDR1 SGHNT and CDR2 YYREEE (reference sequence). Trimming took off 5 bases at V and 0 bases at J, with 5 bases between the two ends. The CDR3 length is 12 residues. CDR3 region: CASSVMNTEAFF. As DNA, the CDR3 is TGTGCCAGCAGTGTCATGAACACTGAAGCTTTCTTT.

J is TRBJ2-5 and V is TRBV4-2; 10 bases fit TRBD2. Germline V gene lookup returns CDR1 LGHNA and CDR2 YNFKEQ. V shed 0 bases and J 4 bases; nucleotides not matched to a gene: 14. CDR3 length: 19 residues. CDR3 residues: CASSQDLLAGEIRPETQYF. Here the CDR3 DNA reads TGTGCCAGCAGCCAAGATCTCCTAGCGGGAGAGATACGACCAGAGACCCAGTACTTC.

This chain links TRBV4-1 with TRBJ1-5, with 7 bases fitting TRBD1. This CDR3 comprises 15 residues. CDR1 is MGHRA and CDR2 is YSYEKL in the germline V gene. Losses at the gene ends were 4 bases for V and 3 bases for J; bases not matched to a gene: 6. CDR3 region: CASSRLQGFNQPQHF. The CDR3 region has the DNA TGCGCCAGCAGCCGATTACAGGGGTTCAATCAGCCCCAGCATTTT.

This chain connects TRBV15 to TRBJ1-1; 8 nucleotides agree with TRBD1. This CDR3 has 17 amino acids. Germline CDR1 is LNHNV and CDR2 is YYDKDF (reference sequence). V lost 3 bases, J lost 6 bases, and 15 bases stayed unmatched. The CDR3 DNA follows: TGTGCCACCAGCAGGGTTCACAGGGGCGCCAGGGGGCCTGAAGCTTTCTTT. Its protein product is CATSRVHRGARGPEAFF.

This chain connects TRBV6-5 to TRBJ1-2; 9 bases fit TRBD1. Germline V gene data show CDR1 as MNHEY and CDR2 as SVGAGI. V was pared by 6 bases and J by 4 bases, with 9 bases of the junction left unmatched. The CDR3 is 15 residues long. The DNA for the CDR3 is TGTGCCAGCAGAGCACCGGGACAGGGCCGCTATGGCTACACCTTC. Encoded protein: CASRAPGQGRYGYTF.

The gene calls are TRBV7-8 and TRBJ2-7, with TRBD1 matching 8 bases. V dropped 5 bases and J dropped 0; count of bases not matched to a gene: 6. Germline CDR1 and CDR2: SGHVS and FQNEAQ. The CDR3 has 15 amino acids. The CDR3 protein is CASSPLTGASYEQYF. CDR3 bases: TGTGCCAGCAGCCCCTTGACAGGGGCCTCCTACGAGCAGTACTTC.

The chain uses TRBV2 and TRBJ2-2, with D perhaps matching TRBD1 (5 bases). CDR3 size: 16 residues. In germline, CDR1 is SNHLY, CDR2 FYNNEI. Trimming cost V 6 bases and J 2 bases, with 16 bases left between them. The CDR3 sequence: CASRGPRPLNTGELFF. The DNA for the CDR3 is TGTGCCAGCAGGGGGCCGCGGCCACTCAACACCGGGGAGCTGTTTTTT.

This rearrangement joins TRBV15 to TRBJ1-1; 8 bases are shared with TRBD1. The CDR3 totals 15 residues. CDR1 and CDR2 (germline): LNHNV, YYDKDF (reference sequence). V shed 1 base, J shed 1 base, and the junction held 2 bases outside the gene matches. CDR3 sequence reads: CATSRVDRGNTEAFF. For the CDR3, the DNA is TGTGCCACCAGCAGAGTTGACAGGGGGAACACTGAAGCTTTCTTT.

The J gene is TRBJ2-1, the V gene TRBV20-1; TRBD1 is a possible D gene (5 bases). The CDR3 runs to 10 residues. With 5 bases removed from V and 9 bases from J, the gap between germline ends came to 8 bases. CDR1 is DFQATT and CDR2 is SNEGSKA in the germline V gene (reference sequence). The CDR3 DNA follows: TGCAGTGCTGGAAGGGGTGAGCAGTTCTTC. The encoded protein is CSAGRGEQFF.

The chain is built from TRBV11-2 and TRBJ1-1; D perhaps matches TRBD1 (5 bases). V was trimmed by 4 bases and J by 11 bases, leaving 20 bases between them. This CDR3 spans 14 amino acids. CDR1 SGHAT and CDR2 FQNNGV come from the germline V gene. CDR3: CASSSPRLGREAFF. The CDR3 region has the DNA TGTGCCAGCAGCTCCCCCCGACTGGGGCGAGAGGCTTTCTTT. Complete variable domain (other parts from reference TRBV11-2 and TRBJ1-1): EAGVAQSPRYKIIEKRQSVAFWCNPISGHATLYWYQQILGQGPKLLIQFQNNGVVDDSQLPKDRFSAERLKGVDSTLKIQPAKLEDSAVYLCASSSPRLGREAFFGQGTRLTVV.

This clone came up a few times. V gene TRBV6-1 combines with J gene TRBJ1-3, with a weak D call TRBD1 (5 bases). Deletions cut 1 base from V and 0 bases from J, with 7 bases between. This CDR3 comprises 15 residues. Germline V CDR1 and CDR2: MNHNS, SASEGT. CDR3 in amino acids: CASSEGGTSGNTIYF. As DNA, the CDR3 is TGTGCCAGCAGTGAAGGGGGCACCTCTGGAAACACCATATATTTT.

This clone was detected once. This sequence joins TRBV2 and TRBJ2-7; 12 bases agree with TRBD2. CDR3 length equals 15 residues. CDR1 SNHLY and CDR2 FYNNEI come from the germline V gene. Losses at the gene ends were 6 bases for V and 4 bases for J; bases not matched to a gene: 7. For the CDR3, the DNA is TGTGCCAGCAGCCGGGGGCTAGCGGGAGGGTACGAGCAGTACTTC. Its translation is CASSRGLAGGYEQYF.

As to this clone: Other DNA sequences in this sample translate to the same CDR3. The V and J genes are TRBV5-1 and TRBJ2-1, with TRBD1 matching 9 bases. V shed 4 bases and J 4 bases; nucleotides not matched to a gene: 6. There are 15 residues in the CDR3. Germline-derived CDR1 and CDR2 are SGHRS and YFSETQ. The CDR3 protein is CASSPGQGSYNEQFF. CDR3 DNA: TGCGCCAGCAGCCCTGGACAGGGGAGTTACAATGAGCAGTTCTTC.

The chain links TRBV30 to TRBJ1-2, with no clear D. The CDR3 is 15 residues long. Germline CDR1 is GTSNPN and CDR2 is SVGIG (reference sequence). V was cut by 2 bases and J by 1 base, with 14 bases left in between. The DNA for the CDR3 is TGTGCCTGGAGTTTACGTCGACGGGATAACTATGGCTACACCTTC. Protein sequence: CAWSLRRRDNYGYTF. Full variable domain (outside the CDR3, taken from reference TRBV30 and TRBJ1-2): SQTIHQWPATLVQPVGSPLSLECTVEGTSNPNLYWYRQAAGRGLQLLFYSVGIGQISSEVPQNLSASRPQDRQFILSSKKLLLSDSGFYLCAWSLRRRDNYGYTFGSGTRLTVV.

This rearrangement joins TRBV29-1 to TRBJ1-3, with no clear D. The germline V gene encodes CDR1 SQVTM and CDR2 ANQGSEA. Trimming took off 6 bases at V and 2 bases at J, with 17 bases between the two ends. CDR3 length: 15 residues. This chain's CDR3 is CSVTPAGTAGNTIYF. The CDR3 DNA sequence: TGCAGCGTCACCCCCGCGGGTACAGCTGGAAACACCATATATTTT.

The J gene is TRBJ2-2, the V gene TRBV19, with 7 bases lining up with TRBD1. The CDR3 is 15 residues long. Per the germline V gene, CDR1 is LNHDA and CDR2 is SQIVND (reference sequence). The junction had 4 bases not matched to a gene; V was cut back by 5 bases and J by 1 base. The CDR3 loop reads CASSPRQGNTGELFF. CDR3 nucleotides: TGTGCCAGTAGTCCGCGACAGGGGAACACCGGGGAGCTGTTTTTT.

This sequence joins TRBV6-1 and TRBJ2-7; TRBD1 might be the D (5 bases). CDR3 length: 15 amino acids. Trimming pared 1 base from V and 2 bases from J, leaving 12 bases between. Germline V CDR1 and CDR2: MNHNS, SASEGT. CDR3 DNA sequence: TGTGCCAGCAGTGAAGGTGCAGGGTACACCTACGAGCAGTACTTC. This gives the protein CASSEGAGYTYEQYF.

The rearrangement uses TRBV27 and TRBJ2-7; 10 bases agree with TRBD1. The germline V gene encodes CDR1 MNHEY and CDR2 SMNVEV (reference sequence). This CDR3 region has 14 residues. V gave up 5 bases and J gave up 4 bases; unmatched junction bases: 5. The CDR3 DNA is TGTGCCAGCAGTCCCGGACAGGGGGTGTACGAGCAGTACTTC. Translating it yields CASSPGQGVYEQYF.

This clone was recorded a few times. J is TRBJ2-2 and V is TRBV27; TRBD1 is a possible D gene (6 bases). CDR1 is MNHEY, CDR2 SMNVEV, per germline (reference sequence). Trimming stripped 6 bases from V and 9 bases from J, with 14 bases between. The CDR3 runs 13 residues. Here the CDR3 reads CASRPTGLRELFF. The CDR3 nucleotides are TGTGCCAGCAGGCCCACAGGGTTGAGGGAGCTGTTTTTT.

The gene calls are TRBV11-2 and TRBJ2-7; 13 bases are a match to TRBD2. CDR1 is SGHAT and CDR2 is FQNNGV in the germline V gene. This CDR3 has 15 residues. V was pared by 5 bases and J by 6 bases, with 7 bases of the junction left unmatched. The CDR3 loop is CASSLGTSGKGEQYF. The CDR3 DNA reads TGTGCCAGCAGCCTAGGGACTAGCGGGAAAGGCGAGCAGTACTTC.

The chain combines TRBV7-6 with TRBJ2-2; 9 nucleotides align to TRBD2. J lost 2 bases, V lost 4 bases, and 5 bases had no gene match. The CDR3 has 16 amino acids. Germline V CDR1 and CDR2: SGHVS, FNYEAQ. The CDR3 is CASSSGLAGNTGELFF. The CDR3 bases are TGTGCCAGCAGCTCAGGGCTAGCGGGAAACACCGGGGAGCTGTTTTTT. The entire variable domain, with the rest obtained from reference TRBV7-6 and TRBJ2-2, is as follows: GAGVSQSPRYKVTKRGQDVALRCDPISGHVSLYWYRQALGQGPEFLTYFNYEAQQDKSGLPNDRFSAERPEGSISTLTIQRTEQRDSAMYRCASSSGLAGNTGELFFGEGSRLTVL.

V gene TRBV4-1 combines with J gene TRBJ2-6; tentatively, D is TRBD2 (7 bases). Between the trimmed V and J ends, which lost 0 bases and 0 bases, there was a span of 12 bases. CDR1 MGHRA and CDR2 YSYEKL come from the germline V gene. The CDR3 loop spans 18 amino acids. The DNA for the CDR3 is TGCGCCAGCAGCCAAGAGGCGGGGGCCATCTCTGGGGCCAACGTCCTGACTTTC. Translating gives CASSQEAGAISGANVLTF.

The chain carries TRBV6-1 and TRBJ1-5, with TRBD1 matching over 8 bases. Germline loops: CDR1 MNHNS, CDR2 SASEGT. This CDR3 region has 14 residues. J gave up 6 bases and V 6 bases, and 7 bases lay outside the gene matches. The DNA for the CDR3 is TGTGCCAGCAGATCCCCAGGGGGCGGTCAGCCCCAGCATTTT. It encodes CASRSPGGGQPQHF.

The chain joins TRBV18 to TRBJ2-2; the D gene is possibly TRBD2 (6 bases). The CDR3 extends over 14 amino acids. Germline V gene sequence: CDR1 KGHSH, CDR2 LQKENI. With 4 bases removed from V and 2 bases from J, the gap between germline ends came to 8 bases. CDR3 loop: CASSLGLNTGELFF. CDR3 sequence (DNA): TGTGCCAGCTCACTGGGACTCAACACCGGGGAGCTGTTTTTT.

The CDR3 sequence is CASSDLTESSTEAFF. The CDR3 DNA reads as TGTGCCAGCAGTGACTTAACAGAGTCGAGCACTGAAGCTTTCTTT. This rearrangement joins TRBV6-1 to TRBJ1-1; D ambiguous. The V gene's germline CDR1 is MNHNS and CDR2 SASEGT. The CDR3 has 15 residues. V gave up 3 bases and J gave up 4 bases, with 15 bases separating them.